The T cell receptor (beta chain) under discussion was sequenced for a study of blood T cell repertoires in COVID-19. Data came from immunoSEQ multiplex PCR; TCRdb stores just in-frame clones and leaves some out. The profile shows 100,000 or so clones, around 87% of them singletons. The germline CDR1 and CDR2 sequences are MDHEN and SYDVKM. CDR3 length: 14 residues. V lost 6 bases to trimming and J lost 6 bases; unmatched junction nucleotides: 7. Input material: peripheral blood. The rearrangement links TRBV28 to TRBJ1-1; TRBD1 matches 10 bases. The receptor comes from a human donor in a cohort sampled during active COVID-19. In DNA, the CDR3 is TGTGCCAGCAGCCAGCGGGACAGGGGAGCTGAAGCTTTCTTT. Its translation is CASSQRDRGAEAFF.